This TCR beta chain came from a study of early T cells in non-severe SARS-CoV-2 infection. On the study more broadly: The sequenced material was bulk RNA from unsorted whole blood, and its chains were unpaired.

Germline CDR1 and CDR2: SQVTM and ANQGSEA. The length of the CDR3 is 14 residues. The V segment lost 3 bases and the J segment 4 bases; nucleotides outside the gene matches: 4. Unique molecular identifiers tagged individual cDNA molecules. From the 5' RACE reads, TCRdb called clonotypes with MiXCR, one entry per CDR3 protein. The sample shows more than 90,000 distinct CDR3 sequences, less than 15% of them seen only once. General study points: Matching with VDJdb favored anti-spike CD8 responses (missing private and CD4 specificities).

This clonotype has at least ten counts. The antigen remains unidentified. Sequences were obtained from whole blood. The sequence was collected from an adult who was a healthcare worker with PCR-confirmed SARS-CoV-2 infection or an uninfected control (not recorded which). The chain has TRBV29-1 and TRBJ2-1; 9 bases are a match to TRBD1. CDR3 protein: CSVDTGTGYNEQFF. CDR3 DNA: TGCAGCGTTGATACCGGGACAGGGTACAATGAGCAGTTCTTC.